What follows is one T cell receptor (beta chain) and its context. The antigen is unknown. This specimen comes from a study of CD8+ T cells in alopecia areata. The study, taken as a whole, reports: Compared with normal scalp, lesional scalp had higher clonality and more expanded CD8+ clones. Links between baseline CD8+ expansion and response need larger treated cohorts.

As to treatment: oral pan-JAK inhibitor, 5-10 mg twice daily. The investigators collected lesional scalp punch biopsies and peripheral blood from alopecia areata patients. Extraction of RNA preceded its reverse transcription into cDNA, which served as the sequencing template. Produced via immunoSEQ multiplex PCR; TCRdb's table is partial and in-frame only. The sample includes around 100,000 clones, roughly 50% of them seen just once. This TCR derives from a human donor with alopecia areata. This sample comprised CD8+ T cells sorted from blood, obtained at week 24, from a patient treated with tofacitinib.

The CDR3 sequence is CASSQEPGINQPQHF. CDR3 sequence (DNA): TGTGCCAGCAGCCAAGAGCCAGGGATCAATCAGCCCCAGCATTTT. V usage is TRBV11-2 and J usage is TRBJ1-5; TRBD1 is a possible D gene (5 bases). This CDR3 spans 15 amino acids. Per the germline V gene, CDR1 is SGHAT and CDR2 is FQNNGV. The germline V and J ends were trimmed by 5 bases and 3 bases, with 14 bases remaining between them.